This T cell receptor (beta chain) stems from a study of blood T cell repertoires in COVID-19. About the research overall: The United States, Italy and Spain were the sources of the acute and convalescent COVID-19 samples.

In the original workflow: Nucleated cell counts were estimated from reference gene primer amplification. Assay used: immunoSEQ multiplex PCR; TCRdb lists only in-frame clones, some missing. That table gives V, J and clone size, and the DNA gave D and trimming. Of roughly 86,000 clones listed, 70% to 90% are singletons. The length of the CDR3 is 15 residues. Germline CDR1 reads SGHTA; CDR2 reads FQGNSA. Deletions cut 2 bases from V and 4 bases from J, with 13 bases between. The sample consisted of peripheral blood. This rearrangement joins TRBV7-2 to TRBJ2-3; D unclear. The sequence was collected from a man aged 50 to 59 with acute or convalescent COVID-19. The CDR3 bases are TGTGCCAGCAGCTTACCCCCCGCTAGATCAGATACGCAGTATTTT. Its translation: CASSLPPARSDTQYF.